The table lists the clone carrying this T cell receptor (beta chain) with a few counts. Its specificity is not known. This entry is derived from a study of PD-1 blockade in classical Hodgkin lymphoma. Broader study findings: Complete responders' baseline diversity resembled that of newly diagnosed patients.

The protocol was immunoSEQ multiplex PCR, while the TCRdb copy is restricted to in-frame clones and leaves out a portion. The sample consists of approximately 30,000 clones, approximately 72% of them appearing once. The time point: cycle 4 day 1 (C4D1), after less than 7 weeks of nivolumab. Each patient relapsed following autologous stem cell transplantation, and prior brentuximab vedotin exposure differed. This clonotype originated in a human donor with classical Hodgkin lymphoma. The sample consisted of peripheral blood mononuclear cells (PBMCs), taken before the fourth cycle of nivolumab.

CDR3 DNA: TGTGCCACCAGCCCAAGGGGGCGGCTCCTTACCGGTTCTCAGGATACGCAGTATTTT. As protein: CATSPRGRLLTGSQDTQYF. V usage is TRBV15 and J usage is TRBJ2-3, with 7 bases that match TRBD1. Germline V lookup: CDR1 LNHNV, CDR2 YYDKDF (reference sequence). The CDR3 has 19 amino acids. V lost 5 bases to trimming and J lost 6 bases; unmatched junction nucleotides: 23.